This is a list of T cell receptor beta chains from one sample in a study of molecular identifiers for immune sequencing clone quantification. MiXCR was run by TCRdb on the PCR reads, yielding one entry per CDR3 protein. The sample lists some 88,000 distinct CDR3 sequences, 21% occurring once. The sequencing input was naive CD8+ T cells from blood, with Jurkat cell RNA spiked in. The origin of the receptors is a human donor in good health. Some libraries in this study had Jurkat cell RNA spiked in. Each CDR3 is given with its conserved first and last residue. The order of the fields is J gene, D gene, clone size, V gene, CDR3 DNA, CDR3 protein. A D gene is named only where the DNA matches it firmly. Clone size is given for some rows only: seen once, a few or many times, or a class if the clone is expanded.

j_gene: TRBJ1-2
d_gene: -
abundance: -
v_gene: TRBV4-1
CDR3nt: TGCGCCAGCAGCCAGGAGAGAGGTGGCGGCCTCCACTATGGCTACACCTTC
CDR3aa: CASSQERGGGLHYGYTF

j_gene: TRBJ2-5
d_gene: -
abundance: -
v_gene: TRBV4-2
CDR3nt: TGTGCCAGCAGCCAAGATGGGAGCTTCCAAGAGACCCAGTACTTC
CDR3aa: CASSQDGSFQETQYF

j_gene: TRBJ2-3
d_gene: TRBD2
abundance: many
v_gene: TRBV20-1
CDR3nt: TGCAGTGCTAGAAATAGCGGGGGGGCTACAGATACGCAGTATTTT
CDR3aa: CSARNSGGATDTQYF

j_gene: TRBJ1-4
d_gene: -
abundance: many
v_gene: TRBV7-2
CDR3nt: TGTGCCAGCAGCTTAGCGCTCGGGTTTGCTAATGAAAAACTGTTTTTT
CDR3aa: CASSLALGFANEKLFF

j_gene: TRBJ2-7
d_gene: -
abundance: few
v_gene: TRBV7-2
CDR3nt: TGTGCCAGCAGCTTTCAGGATAGGCCCTACGAGCAGTACTTC
CDR3aa: CASSFQDRPYEQYF

j_gene: TRBJ2-7
d_gene: -
abundance: medium-sized
v_gene: TRBV28
CDR3nt: TGTGCCAGCAGTACCTCCTACGAGCAGTACTTC
CDR3aa: CASSTSYEQYF

j_gene: TRBJ2-7
d_gene: -
abundance: once
v_gene: TRBV12-3/TRBV12-4
CDR3nt: TGTGCCAGCAGTTCGGGATCACACCCGTACGAGCAGTACTTC
CDR3aa: CASSSGSHPYEQYF

j_gene: TRBJ2-7
d_gene: TRBD1
abundance: many
v_gene: TRBV7-9
CDR3nt: TGTGCCAGCAGTATCGGACAGGGCTACGAGCAGTACTTC
CDR3aa: CASSIGQGYEQYF

j_gene: TRBJ2-7
d_gene: TRBD1
abundance: -
v_gene: TRBV25-1
CDR3nt: TGTGCCAGCAGTTCCGAGGGGACAGGATGGTCCTACGAGCAGTACTTC
CDR3aa: CASSSEGTGWSYEQYF

j_gene: TRBJ2-1
d_gene: TRBD2
abundance: -
v_gene: TRBV10-3
CDR3nt: TGTGCCATCAGTGAGTCAGCGGGAGAGTGGAATGAGCAGTTCTTC
CDR3aa: CAISESAGEWNEQFF

j_gene: TRBJ1-5
d_gene: -
abundance: many
v_gene: TRBV12-3/TRBV12-4
CDR3nt: TGTGCCAGCAGTAAGACAGAGGTCAATCAGCCCCAGCATTTT
CDR3aa: CASSKTEVNQPQHF

j_gene: TRBJ1-5
d_gene: -
abundance: -
v_gene: TRBV2
CDR3nt: TGTGCCAGCAGGAAGACGACAGGTAATCAGCCCCAGCATTTT
CDR3aa: CASRKTTGNQPQHF

j_gene: TRBJ2-7
d_gene: -
abundance: few
v_gene: TRBV13
CDR3nt: TGTGCCAGCAGCTTACCAGGGACATCTGGCGAGCAGTACTTC
CDR3aa: CASSLPGTSGEQYF

j_gene: TRBJ2-5
d_gene: -
abundance: -
v_gene: TRBV19
CDR3nt: TGTGCCAGTAGTATAGGGTTGGTAAAGTGGGGAGAGACCCAGTACTTC
CDR3aa: CASSIGLVKWGETQYF

j_gene: TRBJ2-5
d_gene: -
abundance: many
v_gene: TRBV7-2
CDR3nt: TGTGCCAGCAGCTCCCCCTTTTGGGGGGGCTGGCTGGAGACCCAGTACTTC
CDR3aa: CASSSPFWGGWLETQYF

j_gene: TRBJ1-1
d_gene: TRBD1
abundance: -
v_gene: TRBV28
CDR3nt: TGTGCCAGCAGACTCGAGAGGACAGGGTGGACTGAAGCTTTCTTT
CDR3aa: CASRLERTGWTEAFF

j_gene: TRBJ1-4
d_gene: TRBD1
abundance: -
v_gene: TRBV13
CDR3nt: TGTGTCAGCAGCCTCCTAATAGACAGGGACGAAAAACTGTTTTTT
CDR3aa: CVSSLLIDRDEKLFF

j_gene: TRBJ2-5
d_gene: -
abundance: -
v_gene: TRBV6-1
CDR3nt: TGTGCCAGCAGACCCCATTGGACGGAAGAGACCCAGTACTTC
CDR3aa: CASRPHWTEETQYF

j_gene: TRBJ2-2
d_gene: -
abundance: many
v_gene: TRBV5-1
CDR3nt: TGCGCCAGCAGCTTGTTGGGGGGCGAGGCCGGGGAGCTGTTTTTT
CDR3aa: CASSLLGGEAGELFF

j_gene: TRBJ2-3
d_gene: -
abundance: many
v_gene: TRBV12-3/TRBV12-4
CDR3nt: TGTGCCAGCAGTTCTATGGGTAGAGATACGCAGTATTTT
CDR3aa: CASSSMGRDTQYF

j_gene: TRBJ2-3
d_gene: -
abundance: many
v_gene: TRBV10-3
CDR3nt: TGTGCCATCAGCCCCGGGACACTTACAAGCACAGATACGCAGTATTTT
CDR3aa: CAISPGTLTSTDTQYF

j_gene: TRBJ2-7
d_gene: -
abundance: few
v_gene: TRBV4-1
CDR3nt: TGCGCCAGCAGCCAAGTCCTCGACTCCTACGAGCAGTACTTC
CDR3aa: CASSQVLDSYEQYF

j_gene: TRBJ2-1
d_gene: -
abundance: many
v_gene: TRBV4-3
CDR3nt: TGCGCCAGCAGCGAGGGACGGCGCTCCTACAATGAGCAGTTCTTC
CDR3aa: CASSEGRRSYNEQFF

j_gene: TRBJ2-7
d_gene: -
abundance: -
v_gene: TRBV7-9
CDR3nt: TGTGCCAGCAGCTTATTTCAGGGCGAGCAGTACTTC
CDR3aa: CASSLFQGEQYF

j_gene: TRBJ2-2
d_gene: -
abundance: few
v_gene: TRBV29-1
CDR3nt: TGCAGCGTTGAGGCCGGGGAGCTGTTTTTT
CDR3aa: CSVEAGELFF

j_gene: TRBJ2-7
d_gene: TRBD2
abundance: many
v_gene: TRBV9
CDR3nt: TGTGCCAGCAGCGTTAGCGGGAGTCAGCACGAGCAGTACTTC
CDR3aa: CASSVSGSQHEQYF

j_gene: TRBJ2-7
d_gene: TRBD2
abundance: many
v_gene: TRBV6-5
CDR3nt: TGTGCCAGCAGTTACTCAAAGACTAGCGGGAAGTACGAGCAGTACTTC
CDR3aa: CASSYSKTSGKYEQYF

j_gene: TRBJ2-3
d_gene: TRBD2
abundance: -
v_gene: TRBV25-1
CDR3nt: TGTGCCAGCAGTTTACAGCGGGGGGGGAGCACAGATACGCAGTATTTT
CDR3aa: CASSLQRGGSTDTQYF

j_gene: TRBJ2-1
d_gene: -
abundance: -
v_gene: TRBV4-1
CDR3nt: TGCGCCAGCAGCCCCGGGACCCAAAATGAGCAGTTCTTC
CDR3aa: CASSPGTQNEQFF

j_gene: TRBJ1-1
d_gene: -
abundance: many
v_gene: TRBV28
CDR3nt: TGTGCCATCTCACGGGGGATGGGGGAAGCTTTCTTT
CDR3aa: CAISRGMGEAFF

j_gene: TRBJ2-5
d_gene: -
abundance: many
v_gene: TRBV23-1
CDR3nt: TGCGCCAGCAGTCTCGACGAGTACCAAGAGACCCAGTACTTC
CDR3aa: CASSLDEYQETQYF

j_gene: TRBJ2-1
d_gene: -
abundance: few
v_gene: TRBV7-8
CDR3nt: TGTGCCAGCAGCCCACGGGCCGGGAGCTCCTACAATGAGCAGTCCTTC
CDR3aa: CASSPRAGSSYNEQSF

j_gene: TRBJ2-3
d_gene: -
abundance: -
v_gene: TRBV19
CDR3nt: TGTGCCAGTAGTATCGGCCAGGAGTCAGATACGCAGTATTTT
CDR3aa: CASSIGQESDTQYF

j_gene: TRBJ1-5
d_gene: -
abundance: -
v_gene: TRBV19
CDR3nt: TGTGCCAGTAGCACCGTGGGGGGGACGGAGCCCCAGCATTTT
CDR3aa: CASSTVGGTEPQHF

j_gene: TRBJ1-5
d_gene: -
abundance: many
v_gene: TRBV27
CDR3nt: TGTGCCAGCAGTTTACCCCCCCGCAATCAGCCCCAGCATTTT
CDR3aa: CASSLPPRNQPQHF

j_gene: TRBJ2-3
d_gene: TRBD2
abundance: many
v_gene: TRBV28
CDR3nt: TGTGCCAGCAGTTGGGCTAGCGGGGAAGACCCGAAACCCACAGATACGCAGTATTTT
CDR3aa: CASSWASGEDPKPTDTQYF

j_gene: TRBJ2-1
d_gene: TRBD1
abundance: -
v_gene: TRBV19
CDR3nt: TGTGCCAGTAGTAACCCGGGACAGATTTTCAATGAGCAGTTCTTC
CDR3aa: CASSNPGQIFNEQFF

j_gene: TRBJ2-7
d_gene: -
abundance: many
v_gene: TRBV4-3
CDR3nt: TGCGCCAGCAGCCAAGAAAGGGTCCTTCCCTACGAGCAGTACTTC
CDR3aa: CASSQERVLPYEQYF

j_gene: TRBJ2-1
d_gene: TRBD1
abundance: -
v_gene: TRBV12-5
CDR3nt: TGTGCTAGTGGTTTGGTCGGGACAGGGGTTGTTGAGCAGTTCTTC
CDR3aa: CASGLVGTGVVEQFF

j_gene: TRBJ1-3
d_gene: -
abundance: many
v_gene: TRBV7-9
CDR3nt: TGTGCCAGCAGCTTAGTCGTTCAGGGGATTGGAAACACCATATATTTT
CDR3aa: CASSLVVQGIGNTIYF

j_gene: TRBJ1-1
d_gene: TRBD1
abundance: many
v_gene: TRBV4-2
CDR3nt: TGTGCCAGCAGCCTGTCGGGACAGGGGTTCGTGAACACTGAAGCTTTCTTT
CDR3aa: CASSLSGQGFVNTEAFF

j_gene: TRBJ2-7
d_gene: -
abundance: many
v_gene: TRBV28
CDR3nt: TGTGCCAGCAGTTTTACCCGCGGGTACGAGCAGTACTTC
CDR3aa: CASSFTRGYEQYF

j_gene: TRBJ2-3
d_gene: TRBD2
abundance: many
v_gene: TRBV12-3/TRBV12-4
CDR3nt: TGTGCCAGCAGTTCCGGGACTACACTTCGTCAGTATTTT
CDR3aa: CASSSGTTLRQYF

j_gene: TRBJ2-7
d_gene: TRBD2
abundance: many
v_gene: TRBV30
CDR3nt: TGTGCCTGGAGTCCCAGCGGGGGTTACGAGCAGTACTTC
CDR3aa: CAWSPSGGYEQYF

j_gene: TRBJ2-7
d_gene: TRBD2
abundance: many
v_gene: TRBV7-2
CDR3nt: TGTGCCAGCAGCCCAAGCGGGGGTTACGAGCAGTACTTC
CDR3aa: CASSPSGGYEQYF

j_gene: TRBJ2-3
d_gene: TRBD1
abundance: many
v_gene: TRBV2
CDR3nt: TGTGCCACTCTGAATGAGGGGGCTAGCACAGATACGCAGTATTTT
CDR3aa: CATLNEGASTDTQYF

j_gene: TRBJ1-4
d_gene: -
abundance: many
v_gene: TRBV29-1
CDR3nt: TGCAGCGGCGGGGTTAATGAAAAACTGTTTTTT
CDR3aa: CSGGVNEKLFF